Listed here are 14 T cell receptor beta chains from one sample, sequenced in a study of cytotoxic CD8 clonotypes in ibrutinib-treated CLL. TCRdb keeps only in-frame clones here, not all; method: immunoSEQ multiplex PCR. The table lists about 130,000 clones, around four fifths of them singletons. This material consisted of PBMCs, taken after 24 months of ibrutinib treatment. The receptor source for this set is a human donor with chronic lymphocytic leukemia.

Notes on this clone: Relative to the germline gene, one junction end is altered; a read error may explain this. The gene calls are TRBV6-4 and TRBJ1-6; unclear D gene. CDR1 and CDR2 from the germline V gene are MRHNA and SNTAGT. CDR3 length: 13 amino acids. This chain's CDR3 is CASRASDNSPLHF. CDR3 DNA: TGTGCCAGTAGGGCCTCCGATAATTCACCCCTCCACTTT.

The V and J genes are TRBV6-5 and TRBJ1-5; perhaps TRBD1 as D (5 bases). Trimming removed 0 bases at V and 6 bases at J, with 12 bases between. The CDR3 spans 15 residues. Germline V gene sequence: CDR1 MNHEY, CDR2 SVGAGI. The CDR3: CASSYSHSGLQPQHF. CDR3 sequence (DNA): TGTGCCAGCAGTTACTCCCATTCGGGACTTCAGCCCCAGCATTTT.

The chain uses TRBV4-2 and TRBJ2-7, with 10 positions matching TRBD2. The CDR3 consists of 15 residues. Germline CDR1 and CDR2: LGHNA and YNFKEQ. The V segment lost 4 bases and the J segment 2 bases; nucleotides outside the gene matches: 5. The CDR3 nucleotides are TGTGCCAGCAGCCGATCGAGCGGGGGGGCCTACGAGCAGTACTTC. Its translation is CASSRSSGGAYEQYF.

This rearrangement joins TRBV6-5 to TRBJ1-2; perhaps TRBD1 as D (5 bases). The CDR3 extends over 12 amino acids. The ends were cut back, 5 bases at V and 4 bases at J, with 8 bases in the middle. Per germline, CDR1 MNHEY and CDR2 SVGAGI. The CDR3 region has the DNA TGTGCCAGCAGTGGGACGGCCTATGGCTACACCTTC. Its protein product is CASSGTAYGYTF.

V usage is TRBV6-6 and J usage is TRBJ1-1; D uncertain. Germline loops: CDR1 MNHNY, CDR2 SVGAGI (reference sequence). The CDR3 runs 14 residues. The V end lost 2 bases, the J end lost 0 bases, and 7 bases lay between the germline ends. CDR3 coding DNA: TGTGCCAGCAGTTACGCCCGGATGAACACTGAAGCTTTCTTT. Its translation: CASSYARMNTEAFF.

V is TRBV7-9 and J is TRBJ1-6; 8 nucleotides agree with TRBD1. The CDR3 has 15 amino acids. Trimming cost V 1 base and J 9 bases; bases outside gene matches: 5. Germline V CDR1 and CDR2: SEHNR, FQNEAQ (reference sequence). This chain's CDR3 is CASSLDGTGISPLHF. CDR3 coding DNA: TGTGCCAGCAGCTTAGATGGGACAGGTATTTCACCCCTCCACTTT.

In nucleotides, the CDR3 is TGTGCCAGCAGGCGACAGGGGTACGAGCAGTACTTC. Protein sequence: CASRRQGYEQYF. V gene TRBV6-1 combines with J gene TRBJ2-7, with TRBD1 matching 8 bases. V was clipped by 6 bases and J by 4 bases; unmatched bases: 2. Germline lookup yields CDR1 MNHNS and CDR2 SASEGT. The CDR3 runs to 12 residues.

The genes are TRBV11-3 and TRBJ2-1; 9 bases are shared with TRBD1. The ends lost 4 bases at V and 3 bases at J; junction bases unmatched: 4. The CDR3 runs to 15 residues. The V gene's germline CDR1 is SGHNT and CDR2 YENEEA. The CDR3 bases are TGTGCCAGCAGCTCCGGGACAGGGCTCTACAATGAGCAGTTCTTC. Translation: CASSSGTGLYNEQFF. Full variable domain (rest looked up from reference TRBV11-3 and TRBJ2-1): EAGVVQSPRYKIIEKKQPVAFWCNPISGHNTLYWYLQNLGQGPELLIRYENEEAVDDSQLPKDRFSAERLKGVDSTLKIQPAELGDSAVYLCASSSGTGLYNEQFFGPGTRLTVL.

V and J are TRBV10-3 and TRBJ2-7; D remains unclear. CDR1 and CDR2 from the germline V gene are ENHRY and SYGVKD. The CDR3 runs to 13 residues. V lost 7 bases to trimming and J lost 3 bases, with 13 bases between them. The CDR3 protein is CAIKGHLDYEQYF. CDR3 nucleotides: TGTGCCATCAAGGGCCATTTGGACTACGAGCAGTACTTC.

The rearrangement joins TRBV18 to TRBJ2-7; 9 positions match TRBD1. Germline V lookup: CDR1 KGHSH, CDR2 LQKENI. Trimming took 3 bases from V and 4 from J; bases not matched to a gene: 4. The CDR3 totals 14 residues. The CDR3 DNA follows: TGTGCCAGCTCACCCAATGGACAGGGGTACGAGCAGTACTTC. This sequence encodes CASSPNGQGYEQYF.

The J gene is TRBJ2-3, the V gene TRBV6-5; 7 nucleotides line up with TRBD2. The V gene end was trimmed by 8 bases and the J gene end by 2 bases; junction bases not matched to a gene: 7. Germline V gene sequence: CDR1 MNHEY, CDR2 SVGAGI. There are 14 residues in the CDR3. The DNA for the CDR3 is TGTGCCAGCGCGGCGGGGGACTTCACAGATACGCAGTATTTT. Protein sequence: CASAAGDFTDTQYF.

This clone was recorded a few times. The J gene is TRBJ1-6, the V gene TRBV7-9; D may be TRBD1 (5 bases). Germline lookup yields CDR1 SEHNR and CDR2 FQNEAQ (reference sequence). CDR3 length: 13 amino acids. V was trimmed by 5 bases and J by 10 bases, leaving 12 bases between them. The CDR3: CASSRGGESPLHF. CDR3 DNA: TGTGCCAGCAGCCGTGGAGGGGAATCACCCCTCCACTTT.

The chain carries TRBV13 and TRBJ1-2; TRBD1 agrees at 9 bases. The CDR3 extends over 15 amino acids. Germline trimming cut 5 bases from V and 2 bases from J; bases unmatched to any gene: 6. Germline values: CDR1 PRHDT, CDR2 FYEKMQ (reference sequence). The CDR3 bases are TGTGCCAGCAGCCCCCGGGACAGGGTGAACTATGGCTACACCTTC. Protein: CASSPRDRVNYGYTF.

This rearrangement joins TRBV7-2 to TRBJ2-5; D gene uncertain. The germline V gene has CDR1 SGHTA and CDR2 FQGNSA. The V and J ends lost 5 bases and 2 bases respectively, with 6 bases between them. This CDR3 comprises 12 residues. This chain's CDR3 is CASSTAQETQYF. CDR3 coding DNA: TGTGCCAGCAGCACGGCACAAGAGACCCAGTACTTC.